One and the same sample provided the 14 T cell receptor beta chains below, sequenced in a study of T cells in Graves' hyperthyroidism and ophthalmopathy. The source material, RNA transcripts, was used to amplify TCR beta CDR3 regions. With the HTBI primer set, the TCR CDR3 went through a first round of RT-PCR. TCRdb recomputed calls from the multiplex PCR reads with MiXCR, one row per CDR3 protein. Here the sample spans about 290,000 distinct CDR3 sequences, 16% being singletons. Sequencing input: blood. The source is a man aged 25-45 years with Graves' hyperthyroidism.

This clonotype was seen at least ten times. CDR3 nucleotide sequence: TGTGCCAGCAGCTTAGTATGGGGTAGCACAGATACGCAGTATTTT. This codes for CASSLVWGSTDTQYF. The chain couples TRBV7-2 to TRBJ2-3; unclear D gene. CDR1 and CDR2 from the germline V gene are SGHTA and FQGNSA. V lost 1 base and J lost 0, with 8 bases in between. The CDR3 extends over 15 amino acids.

This clonotype was found many times. CDR3 sequence reads: CASSATGIGWNEQFF. The DNA of the CDR3 is TGTGCCAGCAGTGCGACAGGGATAGGTTGGAATGAGCAGTTCTTC. The rearrangement links TRBV27 to TRBJ2-1, with 7 bases fitting TRBD1. After removal of 5 bases from V and 7 bases from J, the junction contained 11 bases not matched to a gene. Germline lookup yields CDR1 MNHEY and CDR2 SMNVEV (reference sequence). The CDR3 totals 15 residues.

This clonotype appeared many times. The DNA for the CDR3 is TGTGCCAGCAGCAGAGGTGGGGGCAACTATGGCTACACCTTC. Translated, it gives CASSRGGGNYGYTF. The genes are TRBV28 and TRBJ1-2, with a tentative D call TRBD1 (6 bases). Trimming stripped 6 bases from V and 2 bases from J, with 13 bases between. This CDR3 is 14 amino acids long. The germline V gene has CDR1 MDHEN and CDR2 SYDVKM.

The sample holds a few counts of this clonotype. This may be a read error, as it is one base from a much larger clone. The chain carries TRBV11-2 and TRBJ2-7, with 7 bases lining up with TRBD1. The CDR3 length is 13 residues. Germline V gene data show CDR1 as SGHAT and CDR2 as FQNNGV. With 4 bases clipped from V and 6 bases from J, the junction kept 6 bases outside the gene matches. CDR3 amino acids: CASSSRQGCEQYF. CDR3 sequence (DNA): TGTGCCAGCAGCTCCCGACAGGGCTGCGAGCAGTACTTC.

About this clonotype: Possible read error: a much larger clone is one base away. The genes are TRBV18 and TRBJ2-7; D unclear. The CDR3 is made up of 12 amino acids. Germline values: CDR1 KGHSH, CDR2 LQKENI. The CDR3, as DNA: TGTGCCAGCTCACCGGCGAACTACAAGCAGTACTTC. Protein sequence: CASSPANYKQYF.

A few counts support this clonotype. The chain employs TRBV14 and TRBJ1-1; the D gene is possibly TRBD1 (6 bases). The CDR3 is 15 amino acids. Trimming took 2 bases from V and 6 from J, leaving 16 bases between them. Looked up from germline, CDR1 is SGHDN and CDR2 is FVKESK. CDR3 loop: CASSQRTGMMAEAFF. The CDR3 DNA sequence: TGTGCCAGCAGCCAACGAACAGGGATGATGGCTGAAGCTTTCTTT.

V usage is TRBV27 and J usage is TRBJ2-7, with 16 bases that match TRBD2. J gave up 7 bases and V 9 bases, and 12 bases lay outside the gene matches. The CDR3 is 16 residues long. CDR1 and CDR2 (germline): MNHEY, SMNVEV (reference sequence). CDR3 sequence: CASARGLAGGPGEQYF. For the CDR3, the DNA is TGTGCCAGTGCCCGGGGACTAGCGGGAGGGCCAGGGGAGCAGTACTTC.

The chain recombines TRBV19 with TRBJ2-2; 9 bases map to TRBD1. Trimming took 3 bases from V and 5 from J; bases not matched to a gene: 7. Germline lookup yields CDR1 LNHDA and CDR2 SQIVND (reference sequence). CDR3 length: 16 residues. The CDR3 nucleotides are TGTGCCAGTAGTATTACGGGACAGGGAACTACCGGGGAGCTGTTTTTT. It translates to CASSITGQGTTGELFF.

This clonotype has at least ten counts. This chain connects TRBV28 to TRBJ2-3; no clear D. The CDR3 consists of 12 residues. Trimming stripped 3 bases from V and 6 bases from J, with 7 bases between. CDR1 and CDR2 (germline): MDHEN, SYDVKM. CDR3 protein: CASSFSADTQYF. The CDR3 nucleotides are TGTGCCAGCAGTTTCTCCGCCGATACGCAGTATTTT.

There are many counts of this clonotype. The gene calls are TRBV24-1 and TRBJ2-5; perhaps TRBD1 as D (6 bases). V was shortened by 3 bases and J by 4 bases, with 8 bases between the two germline ends. The length of the CDR3 is 13 residues. Germline CDR1 is KGHDR and CDR2 is SFDVKD. CDR3 DNA sequence: TGTGCCACCAGTGATACAGGGTTAGAGACCCAGTACTTC. Protein: CATSDTGLETQYF.

The count of this clonotype is one. Possible read error: a much larger clone is one base away. The chain recombines TRBV9 with TRBJ1-1; TRBD1 might be the D (5 bases). Deletions cut 4 bases from V and 9 bases from J, with 19 bases between. The CDR3 sequence is 14 residues long. Germline V gene data show CDR1 as SGDLS and CDR2 as YYNGEE. The CDR3 DNA is TGTGCCAGCAGCCTGACAGCGGGCGGGGCGAAAGCTTTCTTT. It yields the protein CASSLTAGGAKAFF.

This clonotype turned up a few times. The chain employs TRBV25-1 and TRBJ2-7; D possibly matches TRBD1 or TRBD2 (5 bases each). Germline CDR1 is MGHDK and CDR2 is SYGVNS. V was shortened by 2 bases and J by 6 bases, with 8 bases between the two germline ends. The CDR3 runs to 12 residues. The CDR3 bases are TGTGCCAGCAGTGAAGTGAGGGGCGAGCAGTACTTC. Translated, it gives CASSEVRGEQYF.

This clonotype was detected many times. This chain connects TRBV11-2 to TRBJ2-1; D is undetermined. The CDR3 covers 11 residues. Germline CDR1 reads SGHAT; CDR2 reads FQNNGV. Trimming stripped 2 bases from V and 7 bases from J, with 3 bases between. The CDR3 sequence is CASSLRNEQFF. DNA of the CDR3: TGTGCCAGCAGCTTACGGAATGAGCAGTTCTTC.

This clonotype came up many times. The chain uses TRBV20-1 and TRBJ1-2; TRBD1 is a possible D gene (5 bases). In germline, CDR1 is DFQATT, CDR2 SNEGSKA (reference sequence). Trimming shortened V by 3 bases and J by 10 bases, and 15 bases separated the two germline ends. The CDR3 spans 12 residues. The CDR3 nucleotides are TGCAGTGCTAGGGGGACGGGACGGTTCTACACCTTC. Translated: CSARGTGRFYTF.